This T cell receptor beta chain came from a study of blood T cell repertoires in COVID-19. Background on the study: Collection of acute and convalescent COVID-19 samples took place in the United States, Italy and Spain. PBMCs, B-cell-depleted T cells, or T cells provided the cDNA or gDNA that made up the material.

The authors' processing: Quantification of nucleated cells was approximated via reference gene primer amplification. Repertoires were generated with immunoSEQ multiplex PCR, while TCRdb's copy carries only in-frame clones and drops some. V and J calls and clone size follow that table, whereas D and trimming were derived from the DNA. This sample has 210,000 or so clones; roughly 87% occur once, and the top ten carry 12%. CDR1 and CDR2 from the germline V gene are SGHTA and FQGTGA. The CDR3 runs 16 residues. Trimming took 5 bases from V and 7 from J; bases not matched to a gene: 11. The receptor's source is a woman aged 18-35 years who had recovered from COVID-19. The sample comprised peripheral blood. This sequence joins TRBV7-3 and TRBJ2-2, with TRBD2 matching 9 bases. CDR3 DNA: TGTGCCAGCAGCATCTTAGCGGGAGCAGGTGTCGGGGAGCTGTTTTTT. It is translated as CASSILAGAGVGELFF.